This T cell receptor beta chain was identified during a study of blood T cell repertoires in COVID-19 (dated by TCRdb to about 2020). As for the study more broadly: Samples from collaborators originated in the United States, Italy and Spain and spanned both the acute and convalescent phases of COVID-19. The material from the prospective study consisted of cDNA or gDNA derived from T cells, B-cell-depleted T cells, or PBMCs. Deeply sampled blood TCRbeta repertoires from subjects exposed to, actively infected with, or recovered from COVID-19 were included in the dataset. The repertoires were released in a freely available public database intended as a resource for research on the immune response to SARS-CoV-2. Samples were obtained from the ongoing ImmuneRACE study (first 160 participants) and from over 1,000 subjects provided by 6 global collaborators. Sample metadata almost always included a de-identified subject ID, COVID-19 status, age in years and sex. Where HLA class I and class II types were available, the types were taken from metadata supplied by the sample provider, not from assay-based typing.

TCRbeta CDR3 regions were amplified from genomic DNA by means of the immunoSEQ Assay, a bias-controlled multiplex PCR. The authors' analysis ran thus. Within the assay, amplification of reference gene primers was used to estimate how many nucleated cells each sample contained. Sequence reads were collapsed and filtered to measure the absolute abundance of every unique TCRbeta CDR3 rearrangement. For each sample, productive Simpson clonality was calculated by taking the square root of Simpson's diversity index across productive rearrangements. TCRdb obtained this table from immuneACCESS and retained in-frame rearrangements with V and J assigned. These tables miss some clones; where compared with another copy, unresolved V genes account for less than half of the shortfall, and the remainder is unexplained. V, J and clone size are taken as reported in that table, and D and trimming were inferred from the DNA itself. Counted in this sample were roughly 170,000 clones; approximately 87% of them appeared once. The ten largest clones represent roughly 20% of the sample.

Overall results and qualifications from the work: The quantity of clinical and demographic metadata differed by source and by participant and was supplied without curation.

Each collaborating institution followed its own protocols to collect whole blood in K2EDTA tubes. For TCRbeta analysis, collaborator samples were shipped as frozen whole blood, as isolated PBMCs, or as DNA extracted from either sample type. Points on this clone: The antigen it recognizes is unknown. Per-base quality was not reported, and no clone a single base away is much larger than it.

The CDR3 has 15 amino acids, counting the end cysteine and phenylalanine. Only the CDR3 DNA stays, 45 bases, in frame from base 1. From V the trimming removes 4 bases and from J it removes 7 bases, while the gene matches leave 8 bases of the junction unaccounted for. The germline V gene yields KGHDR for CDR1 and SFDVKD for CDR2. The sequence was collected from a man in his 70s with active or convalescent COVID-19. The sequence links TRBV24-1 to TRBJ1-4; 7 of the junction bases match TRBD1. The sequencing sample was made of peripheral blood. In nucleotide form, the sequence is TGTGCCACCAGTGACCCAGGGGGGACGGGTGAAAAACTGTTTTTT. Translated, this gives CATSDPGGTGEKLFF.